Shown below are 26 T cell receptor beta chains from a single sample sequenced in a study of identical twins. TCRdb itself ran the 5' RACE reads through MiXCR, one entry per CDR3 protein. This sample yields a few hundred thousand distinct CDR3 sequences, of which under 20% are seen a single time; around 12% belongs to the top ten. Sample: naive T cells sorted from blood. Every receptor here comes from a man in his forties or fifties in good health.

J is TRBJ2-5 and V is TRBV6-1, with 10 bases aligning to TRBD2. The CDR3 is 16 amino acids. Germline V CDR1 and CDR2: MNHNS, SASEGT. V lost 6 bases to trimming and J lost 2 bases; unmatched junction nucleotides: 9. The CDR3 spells CASSPFQAGGQETQYF. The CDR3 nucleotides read TGTGCCAGCAGCCCCTTTCAAGCGGGGGGGCAAGAGACCCAGTACTTC.

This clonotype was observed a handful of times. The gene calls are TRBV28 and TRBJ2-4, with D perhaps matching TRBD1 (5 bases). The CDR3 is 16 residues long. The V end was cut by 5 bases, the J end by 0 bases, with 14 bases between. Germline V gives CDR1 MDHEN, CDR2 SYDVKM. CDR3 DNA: TGTGCCAGCAGTAGATCCCGGACATTAGCCAAAAACATTCAGTACTTC. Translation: CASSRSRTLAKNIQYF.

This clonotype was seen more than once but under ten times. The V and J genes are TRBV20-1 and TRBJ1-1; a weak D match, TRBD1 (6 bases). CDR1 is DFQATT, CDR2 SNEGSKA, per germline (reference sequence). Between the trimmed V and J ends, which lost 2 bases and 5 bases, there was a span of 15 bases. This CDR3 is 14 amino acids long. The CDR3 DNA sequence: TGCAGTGCTAGATCGGGGGGGGCGAAGACTGAAGCTTTCTTT. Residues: CSARSGGAKTEAFF.

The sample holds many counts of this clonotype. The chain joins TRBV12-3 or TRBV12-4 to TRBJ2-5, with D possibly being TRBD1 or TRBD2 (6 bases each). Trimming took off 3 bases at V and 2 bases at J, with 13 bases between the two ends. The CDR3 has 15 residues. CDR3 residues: CASSLWGARQETQYF. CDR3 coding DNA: TGTGCCAGCAGTTTGTGGGGGGCTAGACAAGAGACCCAGTACTTC.

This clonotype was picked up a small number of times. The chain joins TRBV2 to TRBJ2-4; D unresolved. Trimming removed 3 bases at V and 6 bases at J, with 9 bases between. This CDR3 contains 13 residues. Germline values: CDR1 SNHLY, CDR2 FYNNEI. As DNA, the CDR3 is TGTGCCAGCAGTGAGGATGTTCGAAACATTCAGTACTTC. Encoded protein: CASSEDVRNIQYF.

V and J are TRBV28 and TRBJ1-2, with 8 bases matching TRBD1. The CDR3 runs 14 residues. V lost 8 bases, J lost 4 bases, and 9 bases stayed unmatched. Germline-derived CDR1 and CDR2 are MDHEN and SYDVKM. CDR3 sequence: CASDGQGYTYGYTF. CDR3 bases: TGTGCCAGCGATGGACAGGGATATACCTATGGCTACACCTTC.

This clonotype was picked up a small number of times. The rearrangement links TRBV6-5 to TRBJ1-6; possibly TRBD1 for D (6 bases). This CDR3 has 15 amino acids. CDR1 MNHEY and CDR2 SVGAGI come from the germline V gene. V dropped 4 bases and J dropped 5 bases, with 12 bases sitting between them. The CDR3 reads CASSWDIKNNSPLHF. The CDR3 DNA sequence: TGTGCCAGCAGTTGGGACATTAAAAATAATTCACCCCTCCACTTT.

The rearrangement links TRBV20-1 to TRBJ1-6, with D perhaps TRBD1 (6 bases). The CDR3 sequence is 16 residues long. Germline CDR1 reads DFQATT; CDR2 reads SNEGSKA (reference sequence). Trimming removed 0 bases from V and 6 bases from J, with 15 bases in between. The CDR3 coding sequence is TGCAGTGCTAGAGAACCGCGGGGGGCGCCTAATTCACCCCTCCACTTT. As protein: CSAREPRGAPNSPLHF.

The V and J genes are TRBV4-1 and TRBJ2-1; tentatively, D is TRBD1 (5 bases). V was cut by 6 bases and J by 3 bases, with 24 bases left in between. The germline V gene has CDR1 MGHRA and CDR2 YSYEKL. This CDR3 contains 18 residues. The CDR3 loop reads CASSVAVRYRFLYNEQFF. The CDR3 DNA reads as TGCGCCAGCAGTGTTGCAGTTCGGTACAGGTTCCTCTACAATGAGCAGTTCTTC.

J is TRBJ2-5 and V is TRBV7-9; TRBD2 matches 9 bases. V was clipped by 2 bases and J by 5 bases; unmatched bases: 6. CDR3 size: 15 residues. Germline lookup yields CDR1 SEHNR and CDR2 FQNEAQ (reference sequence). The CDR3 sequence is CASSLWIAGAETQYF. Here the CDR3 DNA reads TGTGCCAGCAGCTTATGGATAGCGGGAGCGGAGACCCAGTACTTC.

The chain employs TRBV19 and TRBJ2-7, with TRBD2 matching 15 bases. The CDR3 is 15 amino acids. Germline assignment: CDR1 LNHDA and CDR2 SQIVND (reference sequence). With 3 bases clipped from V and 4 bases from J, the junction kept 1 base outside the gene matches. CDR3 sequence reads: CASSIGLAGGYEQYF. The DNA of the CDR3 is TGTGCCAGTAGTATTGGACTAGCGGGAGGGTACGAGCAGTACTTC.

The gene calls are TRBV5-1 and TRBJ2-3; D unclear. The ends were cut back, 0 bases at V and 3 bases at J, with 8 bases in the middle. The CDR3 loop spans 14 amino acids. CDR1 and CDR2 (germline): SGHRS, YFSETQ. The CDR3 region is CASSLAVITDTQYF. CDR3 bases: TGCGCCAGCAGCTTGGCCGTCATAACAGATACGCAGTATTTT.

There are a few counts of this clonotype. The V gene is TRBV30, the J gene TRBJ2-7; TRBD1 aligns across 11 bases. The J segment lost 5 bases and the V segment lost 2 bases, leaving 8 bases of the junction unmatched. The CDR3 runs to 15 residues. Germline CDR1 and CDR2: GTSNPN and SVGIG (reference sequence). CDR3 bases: TGTGCCTGGAGTAAAACGGGACAGGGGGGTCACGAGCAGTACTTC. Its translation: CAWSKTGQGGHEQYF.

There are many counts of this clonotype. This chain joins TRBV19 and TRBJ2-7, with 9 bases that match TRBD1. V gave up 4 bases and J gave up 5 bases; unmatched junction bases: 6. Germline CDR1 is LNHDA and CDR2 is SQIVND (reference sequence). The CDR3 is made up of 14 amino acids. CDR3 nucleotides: TGTGCCAGTAGTAGAGGGACAGGGAAGGACGAGCAGTACTTC. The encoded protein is CASSRGTGKDEQYF.

Here the CDR3 reads CAISPSDTNVLTF. In DNA, the CDR3 is TGTGCCATCAGCCCTTCGGACACAAACGTCCTGACTTTC. This sequence joins TRBV10-3 and TRBJ2-6; D is possibly TRBD1 (5 bases). Trimming took off 6 bases at V and 10 bases at J, with 13 bases between the two ends. Germline V CDR1 and CDR2: ENHRY, SYGVKD. The CDR3 consists of 13 residues.

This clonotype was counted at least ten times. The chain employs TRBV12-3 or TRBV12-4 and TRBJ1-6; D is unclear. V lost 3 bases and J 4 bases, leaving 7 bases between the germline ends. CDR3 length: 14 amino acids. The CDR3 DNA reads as TGTGCCAGCAGTTTTGGGCAGTATAATTCACCCCTCCACTTT. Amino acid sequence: CASSFGQYNSPLHF.

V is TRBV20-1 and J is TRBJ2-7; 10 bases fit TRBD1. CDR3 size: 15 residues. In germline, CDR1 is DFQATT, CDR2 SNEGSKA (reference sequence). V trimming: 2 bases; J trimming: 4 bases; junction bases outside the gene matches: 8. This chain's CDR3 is CSARPPGQGRYEQYF. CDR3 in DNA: TGCAGTGCTAGACCCCCGGGACAGGGGAGATACGAGCAGTACTTC.

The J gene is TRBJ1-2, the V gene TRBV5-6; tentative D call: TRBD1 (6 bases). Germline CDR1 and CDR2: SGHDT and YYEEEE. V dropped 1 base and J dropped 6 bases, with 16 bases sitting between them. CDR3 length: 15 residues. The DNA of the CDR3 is TGTGCCAGCAGCTTGAACAGGGCGGTAATCGATGGCTACACCTTC. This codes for CASSLNRAVIDGYTF.

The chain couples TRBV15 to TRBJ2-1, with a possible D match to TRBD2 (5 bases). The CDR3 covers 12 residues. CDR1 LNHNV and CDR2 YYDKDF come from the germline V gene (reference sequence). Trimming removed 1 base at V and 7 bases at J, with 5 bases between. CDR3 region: CATSRAGNEQFF. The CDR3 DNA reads TGTGCCACCAGCAGAGCGGGAAATGAGCAGTTCTTC.

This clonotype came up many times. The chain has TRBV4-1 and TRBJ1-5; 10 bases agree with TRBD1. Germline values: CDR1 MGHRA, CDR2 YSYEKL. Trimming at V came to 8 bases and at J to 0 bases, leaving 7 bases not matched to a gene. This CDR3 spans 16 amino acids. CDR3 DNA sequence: TGCGCCAGCGCGACAGGGGGCACCTATAGCAATCAGCCCCAGCATTTT. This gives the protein CASATGGTYSNQPQHF.

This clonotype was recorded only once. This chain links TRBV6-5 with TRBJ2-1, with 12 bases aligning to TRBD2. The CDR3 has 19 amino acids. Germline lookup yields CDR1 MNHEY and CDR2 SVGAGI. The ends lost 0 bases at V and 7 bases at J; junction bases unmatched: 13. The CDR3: CASSYSKGSGTSGLNEQFF. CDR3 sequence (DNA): TGTGCCAGCAGTTACTCGAAGGGGTCCGGGACTAGCGGGCTAAATGAGCAGTTCTTC.

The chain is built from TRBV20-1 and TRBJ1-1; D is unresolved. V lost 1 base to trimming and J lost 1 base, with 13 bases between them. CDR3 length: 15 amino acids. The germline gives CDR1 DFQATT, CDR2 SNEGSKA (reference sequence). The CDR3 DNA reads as TGCAGTGCTAGAGCGGTCATCACGGGGAACACTGAAGCTTTCTTT. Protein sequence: CSARAVITGNTEAFF.

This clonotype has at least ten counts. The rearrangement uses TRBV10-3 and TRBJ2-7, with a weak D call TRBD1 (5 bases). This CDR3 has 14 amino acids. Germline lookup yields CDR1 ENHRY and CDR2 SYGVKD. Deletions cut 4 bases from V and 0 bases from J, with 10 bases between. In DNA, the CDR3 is TGTGCCATCAGTGCAGGACACGGCTCCTACGAGCAGTACTTC. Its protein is CAISAGHGSYEQYF.

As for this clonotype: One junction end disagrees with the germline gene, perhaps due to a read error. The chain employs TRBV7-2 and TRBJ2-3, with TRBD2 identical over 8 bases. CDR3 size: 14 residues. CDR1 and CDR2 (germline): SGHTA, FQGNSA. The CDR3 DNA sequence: TGTGCCAGCAGCTTAGGGACTAGCATAGATACGCAGTATTTT. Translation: CASSLGTSIDTQYF.

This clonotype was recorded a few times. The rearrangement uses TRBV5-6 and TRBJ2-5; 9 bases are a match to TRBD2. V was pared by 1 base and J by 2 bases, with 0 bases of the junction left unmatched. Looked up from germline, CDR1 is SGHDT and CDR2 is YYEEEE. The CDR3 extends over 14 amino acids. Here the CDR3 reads CASSLLAGQETQYF. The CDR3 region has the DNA TGTGCCAGCAGCTTGCTAGCGGGACAAGAGACCCAGTACTTC.

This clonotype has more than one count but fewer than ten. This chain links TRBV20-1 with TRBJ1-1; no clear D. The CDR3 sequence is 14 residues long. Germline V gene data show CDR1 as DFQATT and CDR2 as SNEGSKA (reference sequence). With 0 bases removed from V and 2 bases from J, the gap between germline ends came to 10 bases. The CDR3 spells CSAREGTINTEAFF. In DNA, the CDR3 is TGCAGTGCTAGAGAAGGCACCATAAACACTGAAGCTTTCTTT.